One and the same sample provided the 27 T cell receptor beta chains below, sequenced in a study of cytomegalovirus exposure and HLA in healthy donors (dated by TCRdb to about 2017). Receptors were amplified or captured by the immunoSEQ multiplex PCR assay. A mixture of 60 forward primers for TCR Vbeta segments and 13 reverse primers for TCR Jbeta segments was used in the multiplex PCR. TCRdb retrieved this table from immuneACCESS and kept in-frame rearrangements only. Not all clones are present; in checked studies, unresolved V genes account for under half, and no reason is known for the remainder. The sample table shows 100,000 to 150,000 clones, and around 80% are seen once. About 1.8% of the sample is held by the ten biggest clonotypes. What was sequenced was PBMCs. These receptors were collected from a woman in her forties or fifties in good health and CMV-seronegative.

The CDR3 sequence: CASSTTSGRNNEQFF. The CDR3, as DNA: TGTGCCAGTAGTACGACTAGCGGGAGAAACAATGAGCAGTTCTTC. The chain uses TRBV19 and TRBJ2-1; TRBD2 agrees at 12 bases. Germline values: CDR1 LNHDA, CDR2 SQIVND (reference sequence). This CDR3 has 15 amino acids. Trimming removed 4 bases from V and 5 bases from J; junction bases left unmatched: 3.

This rearrangement joins TRBV6-1 to TRBJ2-1, with 8 bases aligning to TRBD2. Germline V gene data show CDR1 as MNHNS and CDR2 as SASEGT. There are 12 residues in the CDR3. With 6 bases clipped from V and 11 bases from J, the junction kept 6 bases outside the gene matches. In nucleotides, the CDR3 is TGTGCCAGCAGGAAGACTAGCGATAAGCAGTTCTTC. The encoded protein is CASRKTSDKQFF.

The chain recombines TRBV27 with TRBJ1-2, with D perhaps TRBD1 (6 bases). The length of the CDR3 is 14 residues. Trimming took off 8 bases at V and 2 bases at J, with 15 bases between the two ends. In germline, CDR1 is MNHEY, CDR2 SMNVEV (reference sequence). CDR3 protein: CASGLWGGNYGYTF. CDR3 in DNA: TGTGCCAGCGGCCTTTGGGGGGGCAACTATGGCTACACCTTC.

Of note for this clone: One end of the junction varies from germline; a read error may be responsible. The chain carries TRBV7-7 and TRBJ2-5, with TRBD2 as a possible D gene (5 bases). Germline CDR1 and CDR2: SSHAT and FNYEAQ (reference sequence). This CDR3 is 12 amino acids long. The CDR3 here is CASKAEGETQYF. The CDR3 DNA is TGTGCTAGCAAGGCCGAGGGAGAGACCCAGTACTTC.

About this clone: The junction departs from the called germline gene at one end, perhaps through a read error. V is TRBV7-9 and J is TRBJ1-5; D may be TRBD1 (6 bases). Germline loops: CDR1 SEHNR, CDR2 FQNEAQ (reference sequence). The CDR3 contains 13 residues. CDR3 loop: CASSWNREQPQNF. In DNA, the CDR3 is TGTGCCAGCAGCTGGAACAGGGAGCAGCCCCAGAATTTT.

This clone appeared once. This sequence joins TRBV9 and TRBJ2-7; 11 bases line up with TRBD1. The CDR3 spans 14 residues. V shed 4 bases, J shed 3 bases, and the junction held 3 bases outside the gene matches. Germline V gene data show CDR1 as SGDLS and CDR2 as YYNGEE. The chain's CDR3 is CASSLGTGGYEQYF. The CDR3 nucleotides are TGTGCCAGCAGCTTGGGGACAGGGGGCTACGAGCAGTACTTC.

This chain uses TRBV28 with TRBJ2-2; tentatively, D is TRBD2 (6 bases). V was pared by 5 bases and J by 0 bases, with 13 bases between. There are 16 residues in the CDR3. Germline V lookup: CDR1 MDHEN, CDR2 SYDVKM. CDR3 loop: CASSPPWEANTGELFF. In nucleotides, the CDR3 is TGTGCCAGCAGTCCCCCGTGGGAGGCGAACACCGGGGAGCTGTTTTTT.

This chain links TRBV14 with TRBJ1-2; possible D gene TRBD1, 6 bases. The V gene lost 0 bases and the J gene lost 4 bases, with 12 bases spanning the gap. The CDR3 spans 15 residues. Germline lookup yields CDR1 SGHDN and CDR2 FVKESK. The CDR3 sequence is CASSQETVGAYGYTF. The CDR3 nucleotides are TGTGCCAGCAGCCAAGAAACAGTGGGGGCCTATGGCTACACCTTC.

CDR3 region: CASSASVVGGGETQYF. CDR3 bases: TGTGCCAGCAGCGCATCCGTAGTGGGGGGTGGGGAGACCCAGTACTTC. V usage is TRBV9 and J usage is TRBJ2-5, with a weak D call TRBD2 (6 bases). V lost 3 bases to trimming and J lost 5 bases, with 20 bases between them. Germline V gives CDR1 SGDLS, CDR2 YYNGEE. This CDR3 has 16 amino acids.

To note about this clone: One junction end does not reproduce the germline sequence, and a read error may be involved. The chain links TRBV27 to TRBJ2-3; TRBD2 matches at 7 bases. From germline, CDR1 is MNHEY and CDR2 SMNVEV (reference sequence). CDR3 size: 16 residues. The CDR3 reads CASTSVTSREVDTRYF. DNA for the CDR3: TGTGCCAGCACGTCCGTCACGTCCCGGGAGGTTGATACGCGGTATTTT.

The rearrangement uses TRBV13 and TRBJ2-3; TRBD2 matches at 10 bases. The V and J ends lost 3 bases and 9 bases, in that order; junction bases with no gene match: 15. In germline, CDR1 is PRHDT, CDR2 FYEKMQ (reference sequence). The CDR3 loop spans 17 amino acids. This chain's CDR3 is CASSFGGIAGGPITQYF. The CDR3 nucleotides read TGTGCCAGCAGCTTCGGTGGGATAGCGGGAGGACCCATAACGCAGTATTTT. Full variable domain (rest looked up from reference TRBV13 and TRBJ2-3): AAGVIQSPRHLIKEKRETATLKCYPIPRHDTVYWYQQGPGQDPQFLISFYEKMQSDKGSIPDRFSAQQFSDYHSELNMSSLELGDSALYFCASSFGGIAGGPITQYFGPGTRLTVL.

The genes are TRBV7-8 and TRBJ2-3, with 9 bases matching TRBD2. V shed 0 bases, J shed 1 base, and the junction held 5 bases outside the gene matches. Germline assignment: CDR1 SGHVS and CDR2 FQNEAQ. The length of the CDR3 is 17 residues. The CDR3 DNA reads TGTGCCAGCAGCTTAGCGCGTGTAGCGGGAGGCACAGATACGCAGTATTTT. This gives the protein CASSLARVAGGTDTQYF.

The V gene is TRBV15, the J gene TRBJ1-1, with TRBD1 matching over 8 bases. CDR3 length: 15 residues. Germline CDR1 reads LNHNV; CDR2 reads YYDKDF (reference sequence). V lost 5 bases and J lost 7; bases outside the gene matches: 12. In DNA, the CDR3 is TGTGCCACCAGCGCCAGAGACAGGGGTAGGGTTGAAGCTTTCTTT. Protein sequence: CATSARDRGRVEAFF.

V is TRBV29-1 and J is TRBJ2-1; D gene ambiguous. In germline, CDR1 is SQVTM, CDR2 ANQGSEA. CDR3 length equals 13 residues. With 5 bases removed from V and 0 bases from J, the gap between germline ends came to 8 bases. The CDR3 nucleotides read TGCAGCGTTAGCCTAAGCTCCTACAATGAGCAGTTCTTC. Its translation is CSVSLSSYNEQFF.

The genes are TRBV29-1 and TRBJ1-1; no clear D. CDR3 size: 13 residues. Trimming removed 4 bases at V and 1 base at J, with 10 bases between. Germline V gene sequence: CDR1 SQVTM, CDR2 ANQGSEA. The CDR3 protein is CSVGAAANTEAFF. CDR3 nucleotides: TGCAGCGTTGGGGCAGCGGCGAACACTGAAGCTTTCTTT.

The CDR3, as DNA: TGTGCCAGCAGCTTAGCCGGGACTAGCGGCCTTGCAGATACGCAGTATTTT. It is translated as CASSLAGTSGLADTQYF. The V and J genes are TRBV11-2 and TRBJ2-3; 11 nucleotides match TRBD2. V lost 1 base and J lost 4; bases outside the gene matches: 7. CDR3 length: 17 amino acids. Germline CDR1 and CDR2: SGHAT and FQNNGV.

V and J are TRBV5-1 and TRBJ2-1, with TRBD2 matching over 9 bases. V shed 4 bases, J shed 8 bases, and the junction held 7 bases outside the gene matches. Germline loops: CDR1 SGHRS, CDR2 YFSETQ. CDR3 length: 14 amino acids. The CDR3 DNA sequence: TGCGCCAGCAGCGGTAGCGGGAGAGTCGATGAGCAGTTCTTC. It translates to CASSGSGRVDEQFF. The full variable domain, in which reference TRBV5-1 and TRBJ2-1 provide the parts outside the CDR3, is KAGVTQTPRYLIKTRGQQVTLSCSPISGHRSVSWYQQTPGQGLQFLFEYFSETQRNKGNFPGRFSGRQFSNSRSEMNVSTLELGDSALYLCASSGSGRVDEQFFGPGTRLTVL.

This sequence joins TRBV28 and TRBJ2-1, with D tentatively TRBD1 (6 bases). Trimming removed 5 bases from V and 5 bases from J, with 22 bases in between. The CDR3 has 17 residues. Germline V CDR1 and CDR2: MDHEN, SYDVKM. The CDR3 reads CASSPYTGLGLDNEQFF. CDR3 DNA: TGTGCCAGCAGTCCTTACACAGGGTTGGGTTTAGACAATGAGCAGTTCTTC.

The rearrangement links TRBV29-1 to TRBJ1-5, with a possible D match to TRBD1 (6 bases). V gave up 5 bases and J gave up 2 bases, with 13 bases separating them. Germline V CDR1 and CDR2: SQVTM, ANQGSEA. The CDR3 sequence is 14 residues long. The CDR3 is CSVLDRSGNQPQHF. The CDR3 DNA is TGCAGCGTTTTAGACAGGTCCGGCAATCAGCCCCAGCATTTT.

This chain joins TRBV5-1 and TRBJ2-3; a possible D gene is TRBD1 (5 bases). Germline V lookup: CDR1 SGHRS, CDR2 YFSETQ. V shed 2 bases and J shed 6 bases, with 10 bases lying between them. The CDR3 covers 13 residues. CDR3 residues: CASSLGDTDTQYF. The CDR3 DNA reads as TGCGCCAGCAGCTTAGGGGATACGGATACGCAGTATTTT.

This chain's CDR3 is CASSLGQPTEAFF. The CDR3 nucleotides are TGTGCCAGCAGTTTGGGACAGCCCACTGAAGCTTTCTTT. V usage is TRBV28 and J usage is TRBJ1-1; 7 nucleotides agree with TRBD1. Germline CDR1 MDHEN, CDR2 SYDVKM. After removal of 3 bases from V and 4 bases from J, the junction contained 2 bases not matched to a gene. The CDR3 is 13 residues long.

The chain is built from TRBV29-1 and TRBJ1-2; TRBD1 is a possible D gene (6 bases). V shed 3 bases and J shed 4 bases, with 18 bases lying between them. CDR3 size: 15 residues. Per the germline V gene, CDR1 is SQVTM and CDR2 is ANQGSEA. This CDR3 is CSVDRRGSRGYGYTF. The CDR3 bases are TGCAGCGTTGACAGAAGGGGGTCCCGCGGCTATGGCTACACCTTC.

The gene calls are TRBV6-5 and TRBJ1-2; the match to TRBD1 covers 9 bases. In germline, CDR1 is MNHEY, CDR2 SVGAGI. CDR3 length: 15 residues. J was trimmed by 7 bases and V by 5 bases; bases with no gene match: 11. CDR3: CASSPRTGVPGGYTF. The CDR3 DNA reads TGTGCCAGCAGTCCCCGGACAGGGGTTCCGGGTGGCTACACCTTC.

V is TRBV9 and J is TRBJ2-3; D may be TRBD1 (6 bases). Germline assignment: CDR1 SGDLS and CDR2 YYNGEE. The V gene lost 3 bases and the J gene lost 2 bases, with 16 bases spanning the gap. The CDR3 is 16 residues long. CDR3 nucleotides: TGTGCCAGCAGCGCCTTGGGGGCAGTAGACACAGATACGCAGTATTTT. This encodes CASSALGAVDTDTQYF.

V usage is TRBV9 and J usage is TRBJ1-2; no firm D call. Trimming took 0 bases from V and 4 from J, leaving 16 bases between them. CDR1 is SGDLS, CDR2 YYNGEE, per germline. The length of the CDR3 is 16 residues. CDR3 loop: CASSVDPSVAGYGYTF. In DNA form, the CDR3 reads TGTGCCAGCAGCGTAGACCCAAGTGTGGCGGGCTATGGCTACACCTTC. Based on the CDR3 plus reference TRBV9 and TRBJ1-2, the full variable domain is DSGVTQTPKHLITATGQRVTLRCSPRSGDLSVYWYQQSLDQGLQFLIQYYNGEERAKGNILERFSAQQFPDLHSELNLSSLELGDSALYFCASSVDPSVAGYGYTFGSGTRLTVV.

V usage is TRBV15 and J usage is TRBJ1-5; no reliable D call. Germline assignment: CDR1 LNHNV and CDR2 YYDKDF (reference sequence). Deletions cut 3 bases from V and 5 bases from J, with 14 bases between. This CDR3 is 15 amino acids long. The CDR3 DNA is TGTGCCACCAGCAGTGAGGAGGGCTTCTATCAGCCCCAGCATTTT. This codes for CATSSEEGFYQPQHF. The full variable domain, in which reference TRBV15 and TRBJ1-5 provide the parts outside the CDR3, is DAMVIQNPRYQVTQFGKPVTLSCSQTLNHNVMYWYQQKSSQAPKLLFHYYDKDFNNEADTPDNFQSRRPNTSFCFLDIRSPGLGDTAMYLCATSSEEGFYQPQHFGDGTRLSIL.

This clone turned up a few times. The V gene is TRBV29-1, the J gene TRBJ1-5; TRBD1 matches 10 bases. The V gene end was trimmed by 4 bases and the J gene end by 6 bases; junction bases not matched to a gene: 6. The CDR3 contains 14 residues. Germline values: CDR1 SQVTM, CDR2 ANQGSEA. The CDR3 spells CSVAGGTGAQPQHF. The CDR3 nucleotides read TGCAGCGTTGCGGGGGGGACAGGGGCTCAGCCCCAGCATTTT.